The entry that follows covers one T cell receptor beta chain sequence. This clone has a handful of counts. What this receptor recognizes is not known. No qualities accompany the bases; no much larger clone lies one base away. All of the isolated RNA was reverse transcribed with the High Capacity cDNA Reverse Transcription Kit, so expressed TCRB transcripts were sequenced. Deep immunoSEQ sequencing was applied to naive, central memory and regulatory T cell samples, giving an average of around 3.4 million total reads per sample. After sorted cells were lysed in RLT buffer, RNA was extracted with DNase-treated RNeasy Micro or Mini kits, with the choice depending on cell number. Each cell subset was processed on its own to prevent cross-contamination, while patient and healthy donor samples were processed together. The immunoSEQ multiplex PCR was used to amplify TCRB sequences from cDNA, yielding 87-bp fragments that span the CDR3 region. Sequencing of the amplicons was done on the Illumina HiSeq platform. On the authors' methods: PCR bias was corrected computationally using synthetic template baselines, and reads within Hamming distance 2 were collapsed, with unmergeable singletons discarded. Reads were aligned against IMGT so that V, D and J genes, CDR3 length and insertions or deletions at six rearrangement sites could be assigned. Within each subset, clonotype counts were normalized to sorted cell number, after which true diversity and Gini coefficients were computed with the tcR R package. The overlap coefficient, calculated on TCRB nucleotide sequences, was used to quantify repertoire sharing. TCRdb took this table from immuneACCESS and kept in-frame rearrangements with V and J called. Such tables lack part of the clones; where checked against another copy, unresolved V genes explain under half of the gap, and the rest is unexplained. V and J calls and clone size are those listed in that table; D and trimming were worked out from the DNA. The sample records 200,000 to 250,000 clones, approximately 10% of which are singletons. In total, the top ten clones hold over 1% of the sample.

The sample belongs to a study of beta chain features in type 1 diabetes (dated by TCRdb to the late 2010s). Background on the whole study: Patients and healthy donors did not differ in mean age, gender distribution, total cell number or subset yield. The study compared TCRB repertoires of sorted circulating CD4+ T cell subsets between recently diagnosed type 1 diabetes patients and matched healthy donors. Regulatory and stem cell-like memory subsets were obtained from only 8 patients and roughly 8 healthy donors, while naive and central memory subsets were obtained from all 30 or so donors. A total of 100 million to 140 million sorted cells were examined across all samples, and the number of cells per subset was strongly correlated with RNA yield. Results and caveats for the whole study, not just this receptor: Naive, central memory and regulatory TCRB repertoires appeared to be more alike among patients than among healthy donors. Only small numbers of individuals were included in the HLA sub-analyses, which left unresolved whether HLA type had any influence on TCRB rearrangement. Because cDNA rather than genomic DNA was sequenced, highly expressing activated cells could have been over-represented, although no difference in activation and CD3 levels was found between groups. Shorter templates might have been favored by PCR, but patient and control samples were amplified and corrected together, so both groups would have been affected equally by any skew. Fewer insertions and more nucleotide deletions at VDJ recombination sites were observed in patients with type 1 diabetes, implying thymic rearrangement abnormalities. A moderate but significant shortening of TCRB CDR3 length was observed in type 1 diabetes patients in all four CD4+ subsets.

CDR1 and CDR2 are drawn from the germline V gene: SGHRS, YFSETQ. V has 3 bases trimmed and J has 5 bases trimmed; junction bases matching no gene number 8. The CDR3 starts with the cysteine, ends with the phenylalanine, and has 16 residues. Here the CDR3 DNA is all that survives: 48 bases in frame from base 1. A single peripheral blood draw of around 0.11 L on average was collected from each donor into heparinised tubes. Using a panel that included CD45RO, CCR7, CD25, CD127, CD95 and CD27, naive, central memory, regulatory and stem cell-like memory CD4+ T cells were sorted on a BD FACSAria II. Every sorted population had a purity above 95%. Right away, PBMCs were isolated by Lymphoprep density gradient centrifugation and were stained directly, with no culture step. So that batch effects would be minimized, each experiment stained and sorted samples in pairs, pairing one healthy donor with one patient.

This clonotype originated in a man aged 18 to 30 in good health. The rearrangement combines TRBV5-1 with TRBJ2-5; 12 nucleotides in the junction match TRBD2. Sequencing was done on a sample of central memory CD4+ T cells from blood. The encoded CDR3 is CASSSLTSGSMETQYF. The sequenced DNA is TGCGCCAGCAGCTCGTTGACTAGCGGGAGCATGGAGACCCAGTACTTC.